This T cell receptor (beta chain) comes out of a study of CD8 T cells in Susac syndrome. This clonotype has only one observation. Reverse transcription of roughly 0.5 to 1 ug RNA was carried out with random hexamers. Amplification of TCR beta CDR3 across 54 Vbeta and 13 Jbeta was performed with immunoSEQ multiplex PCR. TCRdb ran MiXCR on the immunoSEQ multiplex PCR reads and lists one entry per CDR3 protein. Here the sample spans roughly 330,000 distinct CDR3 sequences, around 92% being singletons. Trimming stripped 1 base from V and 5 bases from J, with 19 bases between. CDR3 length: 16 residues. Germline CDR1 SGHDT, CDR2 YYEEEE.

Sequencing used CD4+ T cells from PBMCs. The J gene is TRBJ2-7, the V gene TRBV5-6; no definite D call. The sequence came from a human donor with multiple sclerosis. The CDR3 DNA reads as TGTGCCAGCAGCTTGTTGAACCAGAAAATCGTCCACGAGCAGTACTTC. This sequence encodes CASSLLNQKIVHEQYF.